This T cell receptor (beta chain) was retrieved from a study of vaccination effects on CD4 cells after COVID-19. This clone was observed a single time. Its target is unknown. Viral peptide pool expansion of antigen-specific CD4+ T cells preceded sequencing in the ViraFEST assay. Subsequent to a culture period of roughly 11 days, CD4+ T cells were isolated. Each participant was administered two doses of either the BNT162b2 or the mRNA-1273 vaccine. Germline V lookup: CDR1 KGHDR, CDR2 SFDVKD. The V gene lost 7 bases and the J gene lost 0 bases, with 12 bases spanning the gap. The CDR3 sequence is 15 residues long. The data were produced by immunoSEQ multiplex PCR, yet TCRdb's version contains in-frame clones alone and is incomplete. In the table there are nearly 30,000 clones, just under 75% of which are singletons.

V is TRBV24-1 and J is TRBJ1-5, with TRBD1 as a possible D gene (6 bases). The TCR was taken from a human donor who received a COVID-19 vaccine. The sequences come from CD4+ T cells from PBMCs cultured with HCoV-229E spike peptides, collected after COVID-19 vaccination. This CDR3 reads CATSKSGASNQPQHF. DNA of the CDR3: TGTGCCACCAGCAAATCGGGGGCTAGCAATCAGCCCCAGCATTTT.